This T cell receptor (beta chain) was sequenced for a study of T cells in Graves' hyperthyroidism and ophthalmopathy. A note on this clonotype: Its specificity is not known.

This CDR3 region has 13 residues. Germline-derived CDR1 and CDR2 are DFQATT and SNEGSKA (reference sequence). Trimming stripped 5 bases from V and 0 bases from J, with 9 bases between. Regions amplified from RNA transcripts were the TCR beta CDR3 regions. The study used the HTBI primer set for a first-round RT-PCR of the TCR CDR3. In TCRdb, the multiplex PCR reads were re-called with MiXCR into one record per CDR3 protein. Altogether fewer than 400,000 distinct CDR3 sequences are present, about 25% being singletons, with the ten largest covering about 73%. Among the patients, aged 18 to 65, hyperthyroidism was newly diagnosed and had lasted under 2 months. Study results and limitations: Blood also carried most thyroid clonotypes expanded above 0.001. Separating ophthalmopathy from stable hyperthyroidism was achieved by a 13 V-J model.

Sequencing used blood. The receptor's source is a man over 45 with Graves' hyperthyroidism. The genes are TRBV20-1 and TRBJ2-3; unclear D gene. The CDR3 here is CSAGIRSTDTQYF. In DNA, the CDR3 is TGCAGTGCTGGGATCCGGAGCACAGATACGCAGTATTTT.